The 25 T cell receptor beta chains in this list originate from one sample, sequenced in a study of CD8+ T cells in alopecia areata. The treatment was: oral pan-JAK inhibitor, 5-10 mg twice daily. Reverse transcribed after extraction, RNA yielded cDNA as the sequencing template. Some clones are missing from TCRdb's copy, which holds only in-frame ones; the method was immunoSEQ multiplex PCR. The repertoire has about 210,000 clones, around two fifths of them found once; the top ten carry roughly 2.6%. The source material was CD4+ T cells sorted from blood, sampled around week 37, from a patient treated with tofacitinib. The origin of the receptors is a human donor with alopecia areata.

V is TRBV7-2 and J is TRBJ2-5; D unclear. Trimming shortened V by 3 bases and J by 7 bases, and 9 bases separated the two germline ends. CDR3 length equals 12 residues. The germline V gene has CDR1 SGHTA and CDR2 FQGNSA. CDR3 sequence: CASSFDHRTQYF. The CDR3 DNA is TGTGCCAGCAGCTTTGACCATAGGACCCAGTACTTC.

The chain employs TRBV7-2 and TRBJ2-3, with D hard to call. With 5 bases removed from V and 6 bases from J, the gap between germline ends came to 15 bases. Germline V gene data show CDR1 as SGHTA and CDR2 as FQGNSA. This CDR3 is built from 14 residues. The CDR3 coding sequence is TGTGCCAGCAGCCGCGGCCTTGAGACCGATACGCAGTATTTT. Protein sequence: CASSRGLETDTQYF. The full variable domain, rest sourced from reference TRBV7-2 and TRBJ2-3, is GAGVSQSPSNKVTEKGKDVELRCDPISGHTALYWYRQSLGQGLEFLIYFQGNSAPDKSGLPSDRFSAERTGGSVSTLTIQRTQQEDSAVYLCASSRGLETDTQYFGPGTRLTVL.

This clone has more than one count but fewer than ten. The gene calls are TRBV10-2 and TRBJ2-1, with TRBD2 matching 15 bases. Germline V CDR1 and CDR2: WSHSY, SAAADI. The CDR3 length is 15 residues. J was trimmed by 7 bases and V by 4 bases; bases with no gene match: 2. The CDR3 bases are TGCGCCAGCAGTGGCGGGACTAGCGGGAGGAATGAGCAGTTCTTC. It translates to CASSGGTSGRNEQFF.

V is TRBV14 and J is TRBJ2-7; 10 bases match TRBD1. The germline CDR1 and CDR2 sequences are SGHDN and FVKESK. The CDR3 is 16 amino acids. V was clipped by 3 bases and J by 5 bases; unmatched bases: 10. The CDR3 loop is CASSQATGTGVHEQYF. The CDR3 DNA is TGTGCCAGCAGCCAGGCAACCGGGACAGGGGTCCACGAGCAGTACTTC. The complete variable domain, with remaining parts taken from reference TRBV14 and TRBJ2-7, reads EAGVTQFPSHSVIEKGQTVTLRCDPISGHDNLYWYRRVMGKEIKFLLHFVKESKQDESGMPNNRFLAERTGGTYSTLKVQPAELEDSGVYFCASSQATGTGVHEQYFGPGTRLTVT.

This clone occurred a few times. The chain combines TRBV7-2 with TRBJ2-3; D uncertain. The CDR3 totals 13 residues. CDR1 is SGHTA and CDR2 is FQGNSA in the germline V gene. Trimming removed 3 bases from V and 6 bases from J, with 10 bases in between. The CDR3 region has the DNA TGTGCCAGCAGCTTCGACCCCGGGGATACGCAGTATTTT. Protein sequence: CASSFDPGDTQYF.

The V gene is TRBV2, the J gene TRBJ2-5; 12 bases line up with TRBD2. V dropped 7 bases and J dropped 5; count of bases not matched to a gene: 8. CDR3 size: 15 residues. Germline-derived CDR1 and CDR2 are SNHLY and FYNNEI. This CDR3 reads CASIDWLAGGETQYF. In nucleotides, the CDR3 is TGTGCCAGCATCGATTGGCTAGCGGGAGGGGAGACCCAGTACTTC.

Comments on this clone: At the DNA level, this CDR3 is encoded by other sequences in the same sample as well. The chain has TRBV7-2 and TRBJ1-5; D not resolved. This CDR3 is built from 13 residues. Germline assignment: CDR1 SGHTA and CDR2 FQGNSA. V gave up 1 base and J gave up 7 bases, with 8 bases separating them. The CDR3: CASSLGPGQPQHF. The CDR3 region has the DNA TGTGCCAGCAGCTTAGGCCCTGGGCAGCCCCAGCATTTT.

V usage is TRBV5-1 and J usage is TRBJ2-7, with 7 positions matching TRBD1. Germline V lookup: CDR1 SGHRS, CDR2 YFSETQ. V dropped 1 base and J dropped 6; count of bases not matched to a gene: 10. The CDR3 totals 15 residues. The CDR3 region is CASSLTGASGGEQYF. The CDR3 nucleotides read TGCGCCAGCAGCTTGACAGGGGCTTCAGGCGGCGAGCAGTACTTC.

This clone was detected only a few times. The chain couples TRBV29-1 to TRBJ2-2, with TRBD2 as a possible D gene (5 bases). The CDR3 extends over 14 amino acids. V dropped 2 bases and J dropped 0 bases, with 7 bases sitting between them. Germline loops: CDR1 SQVTM, CDR2 ANQGSEA. CDR3 amino acids: CSVEPGANTGELFF. CDR3 sequence (DNA): TGCAGCGTTGAACCCGGGGCGAACACCGGGGAGCTGTTTTTT.

This clone was picked up a small number of times. The gene calls are TRBV2 and TRBJ2-7; TRBD2 might be the D (5 bases). CDR1 SNHLY and CDR2 FYNNEI come from the germline V gene. Trimming left V 4 bases short and J 7 bases short, with 8 bases between. The CDR3 runs 11 residues. DNA of the CDR3: TGTGCCAGCAGTGTAGCGTGGGAGCAGTACTTC. It codes for CASSVAWEQYF.

In its sample, this clone was seen a few times. This chain uses TRBV29-1 with TRBJ2-7; D is unresolved. Germline V lookup: CDR1 SQVTM, CDR2 ANQGSEA. Trimming stripped 1 base from V and 1 base from J, with 17 bases between. This CDR3 is built from 16 residues. The CDR3 sequence is CSVEAQDGSPSYEQYF. The CDR3 DNA reads TGCAGCGTTGAAGCCCAGGACGGGTCCCCATCCTACGAGCAGTACTTC.

The chain joins TRBV29-1 to TRBJ2-7, with 9 bases fitting TRBD1. The CDR3 runs to 12 residues. J lost 6 bases, V lost 6 bases, and 6 bases had no gene match. Looked up from germline, CDR1 is SQVTM and CDR2 is ANQGSEA. The CDR3 sequence: CSVGTGNSEQYF. The CDR3 DNA is TGCAGCGTGGGGACAGGGAACTCCGAGCAGTACTTC.

V is TRBV9 and J is TRBJ2-5; possibly TRBD1 or TRBD2 for D (5 bases each). Per the germline V gene, CDR1 is SGDLS and CDR2 is YYNGEE. This CDR3 region has 13 residues. V lost 3 bases and J 5 bases, leaving 11 bases between the germline ends. This chain's CDR3 is CASSGSEGETQYF. The CDR3 nucleotides are TGTGCCAGCAGCGGGTCCGAGGGGGAGACCCAGTACTTC.

This clone was observed a handful of times. V gene TRBV6-5 combines with J gene TRBJ2-1; 7 nucleotides agree with TRBD1. The V gene's germline CDR1 is MNHEY and CDR2 SVGAGI. This CDR3 contains 14 residues. The V and J ends lost 6 bases and 5 bases, in that order; junction bases with no gene match: 7. The CDR3 DNA follows: TGTGCCAGCAGCCGAGGGGGCCTAGACAATGAGCAGTTCTTC. Residues: CASSRGGLDNEQFF.

This clone appeared once. CDR3 nucleotide sequence: TGCGCCAGCAGCATCAAAGCGGGCCCGGGGAATGAGCAGTTCTTC. This gives the protein CASSIKAGPGNEQFF. This chain uses TRBV5-1 with TRBJ2-1; D is perhaps TRBD2 (6 bases). V lost 4 bases to trimming and J lost 7 bases, with 18 bases between them. The CDR3 contains 15 residues. Germline lookup yields CDR1 SGHRS and CDR2 YFSETQ.

CDR3 loop: CASSLNPPGGSTDTQYF. The CDR3 bases are TGTGCCAGCAGCTTAAACCCTCCGGGGGGAAGCACAGATACGCAGTATTTT. This rearrangement joins TRBV7-3 to TRBJ2-3, with 7 bases identical to TRBD2. The CDR3 consists of 17 residues. Germline V gives CDR1 SGHTA, CDR2 FQGTGA. V gave up 1 base and J gave up 0 bases; unmatched junction bases: 7.

This clone has just a few counts. The chain uses TRBV4-2 and TRBJ2-6; D perhaps matches TRBD1 (6 bases). Germline V CDR1 and CDR2: LGHNA, YNFKEQ. Trimming shortened V by 3 bases and J by 4 bases, and 19 bases separated the two germline ends. CDR3 size: 18 residues. The CDR3 here is CASSQQQGDAAGANVLTF. For the CDR3, the DNA is TGTGCCAGCAGCCAGCAACAGGGAGATGCGGCCGGGGCCAACGTCCTGACTTTC.

The V and J genes are TRBV7-2 and TRBJ2-7, with TRBD2 matching over 13 bases. This CDR3 comprises 15 residues. Germline trimming cut 5 bases from V and 6 bases from J; bases unmatched to any gene: 7. CDR1 and CDR2 from the germline V gene are SGHTA and FQGNSA. The CDR3 reads CASSGRTSGSSEQYF. The CDR3 DNA sequence: TGTGCCAGCAGCGGCCGGACTAGCGGGAGTTCCGAGCAGTACTTC.

The rearrangement links TRBV28 to TRBJ2-6; D may correspond to TRBD1 or TRBD2 (5 bases each). The CDR3 contains 16 residues. Germline loops: CDR1 MDHEN, CDR2 SYDVKM. Trimming pared 8 bases from V and 1 base from J, leaving 15 bases between. Here the CDR3 reads CASRDASLSGANVLTF. In DNA, the CDR3 is TGTGCCAGCCGGGACGCGAGCTTATCTGGGGCCAACGTCCTGACTTTC.

This rearrangement joins TRBV30 to TRBJ2-6; D is uncertain. Germline V gene sequence: CDR1 GTSNPN, CDR2 SVGIG (reference sequence). The CDR3 contains 13 residues. Between the trimmed V and J ends, which lost 2 bases and 2 bases, there was a span of 4 bases. In DNA, the CDR3 is TGTGCCTGGAGTTTCCCTGGGGCCAACGTCCTGACTTTC. It is translated as CAWSFPGANVLTF.

This clone showed up many times. The chain employs TRBV11-3 and TRBJ2-3; weak D call: TRBD2 (6 bases). The V gene lost 1 base and the J gene lost 1 base, with 9 bases spanning the gap. The CDR3 loop spans 15 amino acids. Germline V gene lookup returns CDR1 SGHNT and CDR2 YENEEA. CDR3 amino acids: CASSLAGARTDTQYF. The CDR3 bases are TGTGCCAGCAGCTTAGCGGGAGCCCGCACAGATACGCAGTATTTT.

This rearrangement joins TRBV7-9 to TRBJ2-7; the D gene is possibly TRBD2 (5 bases). The V gene lost 3 bases and the J gene lost 3 bases, with 9 bases spanning the gap. There are 13 residues in the CDR3. The germline V gene encodes CDR1 SEHNR and CDR2 FQNEAQ (reference sequence). CDR3 amino acids: CASSLRANYEQYF. CDR3 nucleotide sequence: TGTGCCAGCAGCTTGCGGGCCAACTACGAGCAGTACTTC.

The rearrangement links TRBV2 to TRBJ1-1; 9 nucleotides align to TRBD1. V was clipped by 3 bases and J by 12 bases; unmatched bases: 5. The CDR3 loop spans 12 amino acids. The germline CDR1 and CDR2 sequences are SNHLY and FYNNEI. DNA for the CDR3: TGTGCCAGCAGTGATCCACAGGGGGCGTCTTTCTTT. This encodes CASSDPQGASFF.

This clone was counted many times. J is TRBJ2-1 and V is TRBV13, with D maybe TRBD2 (5 bases). CDR1 and CDR2 (germline): PRHDT, FYEKMQ (reference sequence). Trimming cost V 5 bases and J 9 bases, with 14 bases left between them. This CDR3 region has 13 residues. The CDR3: CASSPFPGFEQFF. In nucleotides, the CDR3 is TGTGCCAGCAGCCCCTTTCCGGGATTTGAGCAGTTCTTC. Supplemented by reference TRBV13 and TRBJ2-1, the full variable domain reads AAGVIQSPRHLIKEKRETATLKCYPIPRHDTVYWYQQGPGQDPQFLISFYEKMQSDKGSIPDRFSAQQFSDYHSELNMSSLELGDSALYFCASSPFPGFEQFFGPGTRLTVL.

The genes are TRBV28 and TRBJ2-7, with D hard to call. V was clipped by 6 bases and J by 6 bases, with 9 bases between them. Germline V gene data show CDR1 as MDHEN and CDR2 as SYDVKM. The CDR3 contains 11 residues. The CDR3 DNA sequence: TGTGCCAGCAGCCCACTGGTCGAGCAGTACTTC. It yields the protein CASSPLVEQYF.